A selection of T cell receptor beta chains follows, all from one sample in a study of T cell repertoires in cytomegalovirus infection. TCRdb reanalysed the reads using MiXCR and keeps one entry per CDR3 protein. The sample yields 450,000 to 600,000 distinct CDR3 sequences, roughly 34% seen once. These receptors' targets are unknown. Sequenced material: cultured PBMCs, taken from culture after CMV antigen stimulation. Receptor source: a human donor in good health (CMV status not recorded). Some clones in this sample may be carry-over from other donors' samples. CDR3s include the opening cysteine and the closing phenylalanine or tryptophan. A D gene is named only where the DNA matches it firmly. Size values are once, few and many counts, or a class for expanded clones, and some rows have none.

>TRBV7-6|.|.|TRBJ2-3
CASSRQPSTDTQYF
TGTGCCAGCAGCCGACAGCCTAGCACAGATACGCAGTATTTT
>TRBV7-9|.|TRBD1|TRBJ1-6
CASSQGGLASPLHF
TGTGCCAGCAGCCAGGGGGGGTTGGCTTCACCCCTCCACTTT
>TRBV7-4|.|TRBD2|TRBJ2-1
CASSEPGLAALNEQFF
TGTGCCAGCAGCGAGCCGGGACTAGCGGCGTTAAATGAGCAGTTCTTC
>TRBV7-2|many|.|TRBJ2-1
CASSLGQIYNEQFF
TGTGCCAGCAGCCTTGGACAGATTTACAATGAGCAGTTCTTC
>TRBV10-3|.|.|TRBJ2-3
CATISVSTDTQYF
TGTGCCACGATTAGCGTTAGCACAGATACGCAGTATTTT
>TRBV19|.|TRBD2|TRBJ2-5
CASSSGTRTRETQYF
TGTGCCAGTAGCTCCGGGACTAGAACACGAGAGACCCAGTACTTC
>TRBV7-9|.|.|TRBJ2-1
CASSRGDGGGSYNEQFF
TGTGCCAGCAGCCGTGGGGACGGCGGAGGCTCCTACAATGAGCAGTTCTTC
>TRBV7-2|many|.|TRBJ2-7
CASSLAPGTRLYEQYF
TGTGCCAGCAGCTTAGCTCCTGGGACTCGCCTTTACGAGCAGTACTTC
>TRBV2|once|TRBD2|TRBJ2-1
CASMELAGAYNEQFF
TGTGCCAGCATGGAGCTAGCGGGAGCTTATAATGAGCAGTTCTTC
>TRBV12-5|few|.|TRBJ2-1
CASGLVRYNYNEQFF
TGTGCTAGTGGTTTGGTACGGTACAACTACAATGAGCAGTTCTTC
>TRBV28|.|.|TRBJ1-2
CASSSSGQGARRYGYTF
.
>TRBV7-3|.|TRBD1|TRBJ1-1
CASSPDRVNTEAFF
TGTGCCAGCAGCCCAGACAGGGTAAACACTGAAGCTTTCTTT
>TRBV4-1|few|TRBD2|TRBJ2-2
CASSPGGLAGVPNTGELFF
TGCGCCAGCAGCCCAGGGGGACTAGCGGGGGTTCCTAACACCGGGGAGCTGTTTTTT
>TRBV10-3|many|.|TRBJ1-2
CAATGGGGYTF
TGTGCCGCCACGGGAGGTGGTGGCTACACCTTC
>TRBV7-3|few|.|TRBJ1-1
CASSPSPGTFTNTEAFF
TGTGCCAGCAGCCCCAGTCCCGGGACATTCACGAACACTGAAGCTTTCTTT
>TRBV11-3|.|.|TRBJ2-1
CASSLTRGDNEQSF
TGTGCCAGCAGCCTAACTAGGGGGGACAATGAGCAGTCCTTC
>TRBV7-2|.|.|TRBJ1-6
CASRSLAPDSPLHF
TGTGCCAGCAGAAGTCTTGCCCCAGATTCACCCCTCCACTTT
>TRBV6-8|.|TRBD1|TRBJ2-3
CASSYSRSGQGRTDTQYF
TGTGCCAGCAGTTACTCAAGGTCCGGACAGGGACGTACAGATACGCAGTATTTT
>TRBV11-2|.|TRBD2|TRBJ2-1
CASSLDSSGVYNEQFF
TGTGCCAGCAGCTTAGATTCTAGCGGGGTTTACAATGAGCAGTTCTTC
>TRBV28|few|TRBD2|TRBJ2-1
CASRASGAAYNEQFF
TGTGCCAGCAGAGCCAGCGGGGCGGCATACAATGAGCAGTTCTTC
>TRBV10-3|.|.|TRBJ2-7
CAISDGKQALSYEQYF
TGTGCCATCAGTGACGGGAAACAGGCGCTTTCCTACGAGCAGTACTTC
>TRBV19|few|.|TRBJ1-1
CASSTMRVAEAFF
TGTGCCAGTAGCACTATGCGGGTTGCTGAAGCTTTCTTT
>TRBV5-8|.|.|TRBJ1-1
CASRLMGLAGTEAFF
TGTGCCAGCAGACTTATGGGTTTAGCAGGCACTGAAGCTTTCTTT
>TRBV19|.|TRBD1|TRBJ2-1
CASSQQGPLYNEQFF
TGTGCCAGTAGTCAACAGGGGCCCCTATACAATGAGCAGTTCTTC
>TRBV20-1|.|TRBD2|TRBJ2-7
CSAIGPGLAVYEQYF
TGCAGTGCTATTGGACCGGGACTAGCCGTCTACGAGCAGTACTTC
>TRBV12-3/TRBV12-4|.|.|TRBJ1-1
CASSRLRRRYTEAFF
TGTGCCAGCAGTAGACTACGGAGGAGGTACACTGAAGCTTTCTTT
>TRBV7-9|few|.|TRBJ1-1
CASSSLPTGLTLTEAFF
TGTGCCAGCAGCTCACTCCCAACGGGACTCACCTTGACTGAAGCTTTCTTT
>TRBV25-1|few|TRBD1|TRBJ2-2
CASRRQGAITGELFF
TGTGCCAGCAGACGACAGGGGGCAATCACCGGGGAGCTGTTTTTT
>TRBV6-1|.|TRBD1|TRBJ1-5
CASSEVMTGDQPQHF
TGTGCCAGCAGTGAAGTAATGACAGGGGATCAGCCCCAGCATTTT
>TRBV7-2|many|TRBD2|TRBJ2-1
CASSLVLLAGEFNEQFF
TGTGCCAGCAGCTTAGTATTACTAGCGGGAGAATTCAATGAGCAGTTCTTC
>TRBV15|.|.|TRBJ2-3
CATSRRGAGDTQYF
TGTGCCACCAGCAGAAGGGGAGCGGGTGATACGCAGTATTTT
>TRBV12-3/TRBV12-4|.|TRBD2|TRBJ2-2
CATRGRSGSNTGELFF
TGTGCCACGCGCGGCCGTAGCGGGTCGAACACCGGGGAGCTGTTTTTT
>TRBV12-3/TRBV12-4|.|.|TRBJ2-3
CASSFPGRGDTQYF
TGTGCCAGCAGTTTTCCCGGGAGAGGAGATACGCAGTATTTT
>TRBV6-8|once|TRBD1|TRBJ1-6
CASSYGVGTGESPLHF
TGTGCCAGCAGTTATGGAGTCGGGACAGGGGAATCACCCCTCCACTTT
>TRBV7-8|few|.|TRBJ1-5
CASSLNQRHSNQPQHF
TGTGCCAGCAGCTTAAACCAGCGTCATAGCAATCAGCCCCAGCATTTT
>TRBV7-2|many|TRBD2|TRBJ2-3
CASRLARRTDTQYF
TGTGCCAGCCGACTAGCGCGCCGCACAGATACGCAGTATTTT
>TRBV20-1|few|.|TRBJ2-7
CSASGRALVYEQYF
TGCAGTGCTAGCGGCAGGGCATTAGTCTACGAGCAGTACTTC